The rows below give T cell receptor beta chains drawn from one sample of a study of blood T cell repertoires in COVID-19. Method: immunoSEQ multiplex PCR; TCRdb's copy keeps in-frame clones and lacks some. Among some 51,000 clones listed, about 88% were seen once. The sample comprised peripheral blood. The receptors originated from a man in his 60s with acute or convalescent COVID-19. Each CDR3 is given with its conserved first and last residue. The D gene is left open where the match is weak. Where a row states a size, it is once, few, many or the class of an expanded clone; other rows omit it.

D	size	V	J	CDR3	DNA
TRBD1	few	TRBV7-9	TRBJ1-4	CASSRPGTETYNEKLFF	TGTGCCAGCAGCCGTCCCGGGACAGAGACCTATAATGAAAAACTGTTTTTT
-	-	TRBV4-2	TRBJ1-2	CASSPPTDPKEDGYTF	TGTGCCAGCAGCCCACCGACGGACCCTAAGGAGGATGGCTACACCTTC
TRBD2	-	TRBV28	TRBJ2-6	CASGLLAGGPGANVLTF	TGTGCCAGCGGTTTACTAGCGGGAGGTCCTGGGGCCAACGTCCTGACTTTC
TRBD2	-	TRBV29-1	TRBJ2-1	CSVYPITTGRGNEQFF	TGCAGCGTTTACCCCATTACTACCGGGAGGGGAAATGAGCAGTTCTTC
-	-	TRBV7-2	TRBJ2-2	CASSSVLAGELFF	TGTGCCAGCAGCTCTGTATTAGCCGGGGAGCTGTTTTTT
TRBD1	-	TRBV11-2	TRBJ2-1	CASSSGQGDRVQFF	TGTGCCAGCAGCAGCGGACAGGGGGATAGGGTACAGTTCTTC
-	-	TRBV25-1	TRBJ1-4	CASSLNEKLFF	TGTGCCAGCAGCCTTAATGAAAAACTGTTTTTT
-	-	TRBV27	TRBJ2-3	CASGFGGGPQYF	TGTGCCAGCGGATTTGGGGGGGGGCCGCAGTATTTT
TRBD1	-	TRBV6-6	TRBJ1-1	CASSYSDRGLLEAFF	TGTGCCAGCAGTTACTCGGACAGGGGGCTCCTGGAAGCTTTCTTT
TRBD2	few	TRBV12-3/TRBV12-4	TRBJ2-1	CASSPGGYNEQFF	TGTGCCAGCAGCCCGGGGGGCTACAATGAGCAGTTCTTC
-	-	TRBV15	TRBJ2-3	CATSGHRDTQYF	TGTGCCACCAGCGGACATCGAGATACGCAGTATTTT
TRBD1	-	TRBV5-1	TRBJ1-2	CASSLRGQGSGYTF	TGCGCCAGCAGCCTTAGAGGACAGGGGAGTGGCTACACCTTC
-	-	TRBV28	TRBJ1-3	CASSFLDRIGNTIYF	TGTGCCAGCAGTTTCCTCGACAGGATCGGAAACACCATATATTTT
TRBD1	-	TRBV18	TRBJ2-4	CASYGDRGSNIQYF	TGTGCCAGCTATGGGGACAGGGGGAGCAACATTCAGTACTTC
TRBD2	few	TRBV9	TRBJ2-2	CASSVGVSGRTGELFF	TGTGCCAGCAGCGTAGGGGTTAGCGGGAGGACCGGGGAGCTGTTTTTT
-	-	TRBV2	TRBJ1-4	CACEVAATLDEKLFF	TGTGCCTGCGAGGTAGCAGCCACCCTTGATGAAAAACTGTTTTTT
TRBD1	-	TRBV5-1	TRBJ2-7	CASSFRGREQYF	TGCGCCAGCAGCTTCAGGGGGCGAGAGCAGTACTTC
-	-	TRBV18	TRBJ1-2	CASSPPGGIGYTF	TGTGCCAGCTCACCACCCGGGGGTATTGGCTACACCTTC
TRBD1	-	TRBV18	TRBJ1-2	CASSLSTDRPLVGYTF	TGTGCCAGCTCACTCTCCACGGACAGGCCTCTAGTTGGCTACACCTTC
-	-	TRBV28	TRBJ2-1	CASRPTGSYNEQFF	TGTGCCAGCAGACCAACAGGGTCCTACAATGAGCAGTTCTTC
-	-	TRBV19	TRBJ2-7	CASSPLPRYRGVLYEQYF	TGTGCCAGTAGCCCGCTCCCCCGATATCGGGGTGTTTTGTACGAGCAGTACTTC
-	-	TRBV28	TRBJ1-2	CASSRPPGEGGYTF	TGTGCCAGCAGTCGTCCACCAGGGGAGGGTGGCTACACCTTC
TRBD1	-	TRBV5-4	TRBJ2-5	CASRLQGEETQYF	TGTGCCAGCAGGCTACAGGGGGAAGAGACCCAGTACTTC
-	-	TRBV15	TRBJ2-4	CATSSMGGLAKNIQYF	TGTGCCACCAGCAGCATGGGGGGATTAGCCAAAAACATTCAGTACTTC
-	-	TRBV20-1	TRBJ1-5	CSASSQISNQPQHF	TGCAGTGCTAGTTCACAGATTAGCAATCAGCCCCAGCATTTT
-	-	TRBV10-3	TRBJ1-2	CAISESSALYGYTF	TGTGCCATCAGTGAGTCGAGTGCTCTCTATGGCTACACCTTC
-	-	TRBV5-1	TRBJ2-7	CASSPRRGGASYEQYF	TGCGCCAGCAGCCCGCGGAGGGGGGGGGCCTCCTACGAGCAGTACTTC
-	-	TRBV18	TRBJ1-2	CASSPFGQAYGYTF	TGTGCCAGCTCACCTTTCGGTCAGGCCTATGGCTACACCTTC
TRBD1	-	TRBV19	TRBJ1-1	CASAQDRATEAFF	TGTGCCAGTGCGCAGGACAGGGCCACTGAAGCTTTCTTT
-	-	TRBV7-2	TRBJ1-6	CASSLVPAGERNSPLHF	TGTGCCAGCAGCTTAGTGCCCGCAGGGGAGCGTAATTCACCCCTCCACTTT
TRBD1	-	TRBV5-4	TRBJ1-2	CASSWSGQAYGYTF	TGTGCCAGCAGCTGGTCGGGACAGGCCTATGGCTACACCTTC
-	-	TRBV21-1	TRBJ2-5	CASSKPGIRSRTQYF	TGTGCCAGCAGCAAACCGGGAATCCGAAGTCGGACCCAGTACTTC
TRBD1	-	TRBV11-3	TRBJ1-6	CASSSGTGLSPLHF	TGTGCCAGCAGCTCTGGGACAGGGCTTTCACCCCTCCACTTT
TRBD1	-	TRBV6-6	TRBJ1-2	CASTPDPRGLLDYTF	TGTGCCAGCACCCCTGACCCCAGGGGGCTGCTTGACTACACCTTC
TRBD2	-	TRBV2	TRBJ2-3	CASSHWTSGDSTDTQYF	TGTGCCAGCAGCCATTGGACTAGCGGGGATAGCACAGATACGCAGTATTTT
TRBD1	-	TRBV18	TRBJ1-2	CASSPPGQGSGGYTF	TGTGCCAGCTCACCGCCGGGACAGGGGTCGGGTGGCTACACCTTC
-	-	TRBV28	TRBJ1-3	CASSFEDSTGNTIYF	TGTGCCAGCAGTTTCGAGGATTCTACGGGAAACACCATATATTTT
TRBD1	-	TRBV3-1/TRBV3-2	TRBJ2-6	CASSQAPGQGASGANVLTF	TGTGCCAGCAGCCAAGCTCCGGGACAGGGGGCCTCTGGGGCCAACGTCCTGACTTTC
-	-	TRBV6-5	TRBJ1-3	CASSRGYTIYF	TGTGCCAGCAGCCGGGGGTACACCATATATTTT
-	few	TRBV5-1	TRBJ1-3	CASSPQAPPGNTIYF	TGCGCCAGCAGCCCTCAGGCCCCTCCTGGAAACACCATATATTTT
-	-	TRBV5-4	TRBJ1-1	CASSLGLEANTEAFF	TGTGCCAGCAGCTTGGGGTTGGAGGCTAACACTGAAGCTTTCTTT
TRBD2	-	TRBV28	TRBJ2-1	CASSALAREYNEQFF	TGTGCCAGCAGTGCACTAGCGAGGGAGTACAATGAGCAGTTCTTC
-	few	TRBV5-5	TRBJ1-3	CASSPPAPAEGGNTIYF	TGTGCCAGCAGTCCTCCTGCCCCGGCCGAGGGTGGAAACACCATATATTTT
TRBD2	-	TRBV11-2	TRBJ2-7	CASSPGGSVPYEQYF	TGTGCCAGCAGCCCGGGGGGGTCGGTTCCCTACGAGCAGTACTTC
-	-	TRBV4-2	TRBJ2-1	CASSQESHNEQFF	TGTGCCAGCAGCCAAGAAAGCCACAATGAGCAGTTCTTC